Below are 14 T cell receptor beta chains sequenced from a single sample in a study of T cell responses to AZD1222 COVID-19 vaccine. Measured with immunoSEQ multiplex PCR; TCRdb has only the in-frame clones, and not every one. The table lists tens of thousands of clones, around 89% of them singletons. This specimen consisted of peripheral blood, obtained on day 0 of AZD1222 vaccination. The receptors come from an adult in good health.

This clone was detected only once. J is TRBJ2-7 and V is TRBV27, with D perhaps TRBD1 (5 bases). The germline CDR1 and CDR2 sequences are MNHEY and SMNVEV (reference sequence). CDR3 length: 15 amino acids. The V end was cut by 6 bases, the J end by 4 bases, with 19 bases between. The CDR3 nucleotides are TGTGCCAGCAGAACGCCTATTTCAGGGTCTTACGAGCAGTACTTC. This encodes CASRTPISGSYEQYF.

J is TRBJ1-1 and V is TRBV29-1; no clear D gene. V was clipped by 5 bases and J by 1 base, with 8 bases between them. This CDR3 spans 12 amino acids. The V gene's germline CDR1 is SQVTM and CDR2 ANQGSEA. The CDR3 DNA sequence: TGCAGCGTTCAGGTAGCGAACACTGAAGCTTTCTTT. This translates into CSVQVANTEAFF. Drawing the rest from reference TRBV29-1 and TRBJ1-1, the complete variable domain is SAVISQKPSRDICQRGTSLTIQCQVDSQVTMMFWYRQQPGQSLTLIATANQGSEATYESGFVIDKFPISRPNLTFSTLTVSNMSPEDSSIYLCSVQVANTEAFFGQGTRLTVV.

This chain uses TRBV3-1 (or the pseudogene TRBV3-2) with TRBJ2-5; D tentatively reads TRBD1 or TRBD2 (5 bases each). V was trimmed by 3 bases and J by 4 bases, leaving 15 bases between them. CDR1 and CDR2 (germline): LGHDT, YNNKEL (reference sequence). The CDR3 length is 15 residues. CDR3 sequence: CASSQGTRDGETQYF. The CDR3 bases are TGTGCCAGCAGCCAGGGAACTAGGGACGGAGAGACCCAGTACTTC.

V usage is TRBV7-9 and J usage is TRBJ1-2; tentatively, D is TRBD1 (5 bases). CDR1 and CDR2 (germline): SEHNR, FQNEAQ (reference sequence). The CDR3 is made up of 15 amino acids. V gave up 1 base and J gave up 4 bases, with 13 bases separating them. Here the CDR3 reads CASSLGEGIGYGYTF. The CDR3 bases are TGTGCCAGCAGCTTAGGGGAGGGGATCGGCTATGGCTACACCTTC. The full variable domain, its missing parts supplied by reference TRBV7-9 and TRBJ1-2, is DTGVSQNPRHKITKRGQNVTFRCDPISEHNRLYWYRQTLGQGPEFLTYFQNEAQLEKSRLLSDRFSAERPKGSFSTLEIQRTEQGDSAMYLCASSLGEGIGYGYTFGSGTRLTVV.

CDR3 loop: CASSLAGYQETQYF. The CDR3 DNA reads as TGTGCCAGCAGCTTAGCAGGGTACCAAGAGACCCAGTACTTC. This chain uses TRBV7-3 with TRBJ2-5; a possible D gene is TRBD1 (5 bases). Germline CDR1 and CDR2: SGHTA and FQGTGA. The V end lost 2 bases, the J end lost 0 bases, and 7 bases lay between the germline ends. The CDR3 spans 14 residues.

The genes are TRBV5-1 and TRBJ1-1; possible D gene TRBD1, 5 bases. V gave up 5 bases and J gave up 1 base, with 9 bases separating them. CDR3 size: 13 residues. Per the germline V gene, CDR1 is SGHRS and CDR2 is YFSETQ. As DNA, the CDR3 is TGCGCCAGCAGGCCGGGACGGAACACTGAAGCTTTCTTT. Amino acid sequence: CASRPGRNTEAFF. Together with reference TRBV5-1 and TRBJ1-1, the CDR3 gives the full variable domain: KAGVTQTPRYLIKTRGQQVTLSCSPISGHRSVSWYQQTPGQGLQFLFEYFSETQRNKGNFPGRFSGRQFSNSRSEMNVSTLELGDSALYLCASRPGRNTEAFFGQGTRLTVV.

This chain links TRBV5-1 with TRBJ1-5; the D gene is possibly TRBD1 (5 bases). CDR1 SGHRS and CDR2 YFSETQ come from the germline V gene. The ends were cut back, 4 bases at V and 2 bases at J, with 22 bases in the middle. There are 18 residues in the CDR3. The CDR3 DNA sequence: TGCGCCAGCAGCCCATACGGGAGGGGCGCAGGCGGCAATCAGCCCCAGCATTTT. The encoded protein is CASSPYGRGAGGNQPQHF.

V gene TRBV4-1 combines with J gene TRBJ1-3, with TRBD1 matching 10 bases. Germline CDR1 and CDR2: MGHRA and YSYEKL. The CDR3 has 19 residues. Unmatched junction bases numbered 13, after V lost 1 base and J lost 4 bases. The CDR3 bases are TGCGCCAGCAGCCAAGCTGTCTCCGGGACAGGGGTGTCCGGAAACACCATATATTTT. It yields the protein CASSQAVSGTGVSGNTIYF.

This chain joins TRBV7-2 and TRBJ1-1; D is unclear. Germline lookup yields CDR1 SGHTA and CDR2 FQGNSA. The CDR3 totals 13 residues. The V gene lost 5 bases and the J gene lost 4 bases, with 11 bases spanning the gap. The CDR3 DNA is TGTGCCAGCAGCCCCGAAAGGTTCACTGAAGCTTTCTTT. Translating it yields CASSPERFTEAFF.

This chain joins TRBV7-8 and TRBJ2-7, with D possibly being TRBD1 or TRBD2 (6 bases each). Germline CDR1 reads SGHVS; CDR2 reads FQNEAQ. V shed 5 bases and J shed 1 base, with 21 bases lying between them. This CDR3 comprises 17 residues. For the CDR3, the DNA is TGTGCCAGCAGCAAAAGAGGGGGGACCTTACAATCCTACGAGCAGTACTTC. Its translation is CASSKRGGTLQSYEQYF.

The rearrangement joins TRBV21-1 to TRBJ1-4. TRBV21-1 is described as a pseudogene. This CDR3 comprises 17 residues. The CDR3 sequence: CASSPRGLGQRNEKLFF. Written as DNA, the CDR3 is TGTGCCAGCAGCCCCCGGGGACTGGGTCAGAGGAATGAAAAACTGTTTTTT.

V and J are TRBV28 and TRBJ1-2; D is unresolved. This CDR3 has 13 amino acids. Germline lookup yields CDR1 MDHEN and CDR2 SYDVKM. Trimming cost V 3 bases and J 2 bases, with 7 bases left between them. The chain's CDR3 is CASSFNWNYGYTF. Written as DNA, the CDR3 is TGTGCCAGCAGTTTTAATTGGAACTATGGCTACACCTTC.

J is TRBJ1-5 and V is TRBV7-2, with D uncertain. This CDR3 region has 13 residues. Trimming left V 5 bases short and J 2 bases short, with 7 bases between. The germline V gene encodes CDR1 SGHTA and CDR2 FQGNSA. This chain's CDR3 is CASSPTRNQPQHF. As DNA, the CDR3 is TGTGCCAGCAGCCCAACCCGCAATCAGCCCCAGCATTTT.

The chain recombines TRBV6-4 with TRBJ1-2, with 7 bases identical to TRBD1. V was clipped by 4 bases and J by 4 bases; unmatched bases: 9. The CDR3 loop spans 15 amino acids. The V gene's germline CDR1 is MRHNA and CDR2 SNTAGT. The DNA for the CDR3 is TGTGCCAGCAGTGTTCAGGGGGGACGATTCTATGGCTACACCTTC. Encoded protein: CASSVQGGRFYGYTF.